The present entry profiles one T cell receptor (beta chain) with its context. Clones were read by immunoSEQ multiplex PCR, and TCRdb kept only the in-frame ones, dropping some. The data show about 150,000 clones, 85% to 95% seen once. The sample originates from a study of control samples from healthy donors and cancer patients. Input material: PBMCs. The clonotype originates from a man between 60 and 75 years old with colorectal cancer.

The CDR3 region has the DNA TGCGCCAGCAGCCAAGGGGACAGAGGGCTTGCTGGAAACACCATATATTTT. Translated: CASSQGDRGLAGNTIYF. The chain is built from TRBV4-1 and TRBJ1-3; 7 nucleotides line up with TRBD1. Germline V lookup: CDR1 MGHRA, CDR2 YSYEKL. Unmatched junction bases numbered 8, after V lost 1 base and J lost 2 bases. The CDR3 totals 17 residues.